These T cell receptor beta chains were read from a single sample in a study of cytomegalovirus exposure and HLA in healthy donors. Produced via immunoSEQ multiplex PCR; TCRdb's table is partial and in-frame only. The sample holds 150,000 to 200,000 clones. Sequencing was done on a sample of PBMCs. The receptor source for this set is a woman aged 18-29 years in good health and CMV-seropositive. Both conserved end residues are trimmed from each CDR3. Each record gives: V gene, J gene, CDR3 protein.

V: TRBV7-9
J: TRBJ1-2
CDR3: ASSRGPNPYGYT

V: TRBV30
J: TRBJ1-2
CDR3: AYPGGAGVNYGYT

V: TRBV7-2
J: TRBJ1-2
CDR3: ASSSQSRGYT

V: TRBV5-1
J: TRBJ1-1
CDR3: ASSPPGDTEAF

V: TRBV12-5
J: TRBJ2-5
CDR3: ASMGQGETQY

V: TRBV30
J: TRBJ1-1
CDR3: AWSDGTLAF

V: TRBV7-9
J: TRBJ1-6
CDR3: ASSLTGNSPLH

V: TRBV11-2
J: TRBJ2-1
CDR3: ASTLLGQSSYNEQF

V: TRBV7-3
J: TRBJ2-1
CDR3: ASSKGMPSGGYEQF

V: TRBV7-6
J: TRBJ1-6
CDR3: ASSKGGRTNNSPLH

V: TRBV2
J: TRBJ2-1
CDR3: ASTLGTRPSNEQF

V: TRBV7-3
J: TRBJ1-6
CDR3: ASSLSRDINSPLH

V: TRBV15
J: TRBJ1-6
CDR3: ATSRDIGGSGSPLH

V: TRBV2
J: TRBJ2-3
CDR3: ASSPSGSTQY

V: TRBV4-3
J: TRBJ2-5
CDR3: ASSQDYGGETQY

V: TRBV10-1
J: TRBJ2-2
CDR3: ASSFEALNTGELF

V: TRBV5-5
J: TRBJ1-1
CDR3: ASSPSPNTEAF

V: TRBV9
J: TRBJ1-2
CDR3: ASSLGQGGYGYT

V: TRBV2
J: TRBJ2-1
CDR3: ASRMTQLQPNNEQF

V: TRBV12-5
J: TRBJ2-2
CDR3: ASGLVLGGTGELF

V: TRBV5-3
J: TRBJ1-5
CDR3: ARSSTGPYDPQH

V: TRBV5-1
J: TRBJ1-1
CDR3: ASSQGQANTEAF

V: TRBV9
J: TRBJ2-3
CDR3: ASSEGPGARDTQY

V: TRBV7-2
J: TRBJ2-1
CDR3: ASSSRTGVGNEQF

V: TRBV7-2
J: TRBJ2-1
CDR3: ASSASGGPYNEQF

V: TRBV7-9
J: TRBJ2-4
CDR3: ASSLAGRSIQY

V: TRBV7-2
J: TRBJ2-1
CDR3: ASSPLRGAYNEQF